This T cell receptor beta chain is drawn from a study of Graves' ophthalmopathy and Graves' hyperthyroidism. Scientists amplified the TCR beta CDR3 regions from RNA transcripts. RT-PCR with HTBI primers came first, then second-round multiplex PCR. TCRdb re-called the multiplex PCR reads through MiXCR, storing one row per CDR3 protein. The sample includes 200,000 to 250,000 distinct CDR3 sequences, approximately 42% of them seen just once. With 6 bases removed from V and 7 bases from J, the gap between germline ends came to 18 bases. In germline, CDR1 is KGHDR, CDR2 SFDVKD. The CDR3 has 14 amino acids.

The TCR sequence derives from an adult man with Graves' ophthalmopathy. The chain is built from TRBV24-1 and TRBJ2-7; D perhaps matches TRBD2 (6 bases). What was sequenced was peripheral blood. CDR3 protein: CATSTGLDHNEQYF. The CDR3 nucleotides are TGTGCCACCAGTACGGGACTGGATCACAATGAGCAGTACTTC.